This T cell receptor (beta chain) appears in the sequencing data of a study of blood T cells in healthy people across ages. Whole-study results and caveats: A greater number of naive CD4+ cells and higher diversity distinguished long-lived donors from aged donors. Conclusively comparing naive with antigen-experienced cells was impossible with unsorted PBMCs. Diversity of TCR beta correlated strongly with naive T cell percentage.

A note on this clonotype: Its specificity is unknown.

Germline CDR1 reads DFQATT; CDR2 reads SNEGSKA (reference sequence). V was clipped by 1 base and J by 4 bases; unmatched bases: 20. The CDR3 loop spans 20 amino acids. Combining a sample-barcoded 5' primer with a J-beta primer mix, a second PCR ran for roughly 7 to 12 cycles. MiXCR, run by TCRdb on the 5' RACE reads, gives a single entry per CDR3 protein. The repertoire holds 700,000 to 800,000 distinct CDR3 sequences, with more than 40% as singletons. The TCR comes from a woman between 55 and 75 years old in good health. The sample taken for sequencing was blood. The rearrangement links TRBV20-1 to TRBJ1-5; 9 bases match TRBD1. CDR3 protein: CSARAQPKTGGYGINQPQHF. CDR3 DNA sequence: TGCAGTGCTAGAGCCCAGCCTAAGACAGGGGGTTATGGAATTAATCAGCCCCAGCATTTT.